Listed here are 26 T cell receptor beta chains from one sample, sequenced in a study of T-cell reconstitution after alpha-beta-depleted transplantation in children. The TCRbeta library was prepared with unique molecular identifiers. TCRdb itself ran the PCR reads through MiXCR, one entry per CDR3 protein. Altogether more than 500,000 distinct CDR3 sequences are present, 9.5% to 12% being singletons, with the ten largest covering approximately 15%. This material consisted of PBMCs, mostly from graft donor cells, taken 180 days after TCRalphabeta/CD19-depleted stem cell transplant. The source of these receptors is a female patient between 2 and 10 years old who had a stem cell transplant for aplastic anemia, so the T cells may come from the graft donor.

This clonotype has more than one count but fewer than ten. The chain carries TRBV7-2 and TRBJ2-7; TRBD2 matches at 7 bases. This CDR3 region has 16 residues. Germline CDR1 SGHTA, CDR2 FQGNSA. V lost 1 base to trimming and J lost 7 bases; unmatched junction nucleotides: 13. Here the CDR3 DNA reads TGTGCCAGCAGCTTAGAAGGAAGTGGTCTAGCGGAGGAGCAGTACTTC. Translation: CASSLEGSGLAEEQYF.

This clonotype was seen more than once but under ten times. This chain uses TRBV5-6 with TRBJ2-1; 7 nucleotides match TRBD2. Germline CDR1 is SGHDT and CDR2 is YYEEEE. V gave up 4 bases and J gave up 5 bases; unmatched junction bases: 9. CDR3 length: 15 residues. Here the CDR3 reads CASSRREPLNNEQFF. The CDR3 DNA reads TGTGCCAGCAGCCGGCGGGAGCCTTTGAACAATGAGCAGTTCTTC.

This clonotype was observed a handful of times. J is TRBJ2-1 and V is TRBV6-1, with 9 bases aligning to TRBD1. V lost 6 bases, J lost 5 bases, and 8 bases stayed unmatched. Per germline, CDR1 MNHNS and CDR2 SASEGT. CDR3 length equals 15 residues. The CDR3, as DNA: TGTGCCAGCAGATCCCCGGGACAGGGCAACAATGAGCAGTTCTTC. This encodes CASRSPGQGNNEQFF.

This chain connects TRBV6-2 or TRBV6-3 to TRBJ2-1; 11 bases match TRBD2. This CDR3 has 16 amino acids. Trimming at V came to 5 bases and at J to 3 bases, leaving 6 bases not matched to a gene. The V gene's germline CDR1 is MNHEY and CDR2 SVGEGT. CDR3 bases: TGTGCCAGCAGTGGGACTAGCGGCCACTTCTACAATGAGCAGTTCTTC. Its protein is CASSGTSGHFYNEQFF.

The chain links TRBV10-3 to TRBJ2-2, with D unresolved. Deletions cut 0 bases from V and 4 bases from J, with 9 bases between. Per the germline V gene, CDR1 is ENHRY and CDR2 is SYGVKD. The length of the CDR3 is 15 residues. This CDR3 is CAISESLESTGELFF. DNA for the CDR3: TGTGCCATCAGTGAGTCGTTAGAATCCACCGGGGAGCTGTTTTTT.

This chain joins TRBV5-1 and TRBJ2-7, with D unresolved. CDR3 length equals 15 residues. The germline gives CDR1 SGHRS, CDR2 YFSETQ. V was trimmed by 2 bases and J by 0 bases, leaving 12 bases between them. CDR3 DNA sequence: TGCGCCAGCAGCTTCTATAGGGCGATCTCCTACGAGCAGTACGTC. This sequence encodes CASSFYRAISYEQYV.

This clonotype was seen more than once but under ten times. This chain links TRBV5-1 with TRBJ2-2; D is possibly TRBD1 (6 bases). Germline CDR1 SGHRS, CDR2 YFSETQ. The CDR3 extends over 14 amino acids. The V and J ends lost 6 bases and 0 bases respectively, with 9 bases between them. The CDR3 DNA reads TGCGCCAGCACGGACAGTGCGAACACCGGGGAGCTGTTTTTT. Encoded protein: CASTDSANTGELFF.

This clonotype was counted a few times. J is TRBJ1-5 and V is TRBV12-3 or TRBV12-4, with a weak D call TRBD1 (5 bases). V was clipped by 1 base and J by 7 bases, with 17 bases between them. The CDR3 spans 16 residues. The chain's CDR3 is CASSLEIGAGSQPQHF. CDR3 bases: TGTGCCAGCAGTTTAGAAATCGGGGCAGGTAGCCAGCCCCAGCATTTT.

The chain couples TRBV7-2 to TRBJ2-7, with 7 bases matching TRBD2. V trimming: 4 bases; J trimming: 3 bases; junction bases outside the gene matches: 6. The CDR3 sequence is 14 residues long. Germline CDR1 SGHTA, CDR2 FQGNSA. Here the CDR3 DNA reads TGTGCCAGCAGCTCCGGGGGGAACGTCTACGAGCAGTACGTC. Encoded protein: CASSSGGNVYEQYV.

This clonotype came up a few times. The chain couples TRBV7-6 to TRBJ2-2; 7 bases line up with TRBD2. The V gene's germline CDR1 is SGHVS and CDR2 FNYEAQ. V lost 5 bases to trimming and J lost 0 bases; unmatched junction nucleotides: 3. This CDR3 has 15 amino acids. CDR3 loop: CASSAGLPNTGELFF. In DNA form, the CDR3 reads TGTGCCAGCAGCGCGGGACTACCGAACACCGGGGAGCTGTTTTTT.

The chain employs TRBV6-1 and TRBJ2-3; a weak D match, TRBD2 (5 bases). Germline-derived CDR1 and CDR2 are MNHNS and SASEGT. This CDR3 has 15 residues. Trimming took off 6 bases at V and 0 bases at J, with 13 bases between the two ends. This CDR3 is CASSRSTGSTDTQYF. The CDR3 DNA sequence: TGTGCCAGCAGCCGAAGCACGGGAAGCACAGATACGCAGTATTTT.

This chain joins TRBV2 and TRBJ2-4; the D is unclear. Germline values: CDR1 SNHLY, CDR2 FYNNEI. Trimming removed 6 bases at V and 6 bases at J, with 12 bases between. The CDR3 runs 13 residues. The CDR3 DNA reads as TGTGCCAGCAGGGGTATCAGGAGAAACATTCAGTACTTC. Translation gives CASRGIRRNIQYF.

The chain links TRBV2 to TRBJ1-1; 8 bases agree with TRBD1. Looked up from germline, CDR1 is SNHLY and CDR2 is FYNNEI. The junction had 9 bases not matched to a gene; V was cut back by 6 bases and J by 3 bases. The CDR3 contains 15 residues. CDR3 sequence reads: CASRADRAVHTEAFF. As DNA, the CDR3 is TGTGCCAGCAGAGCGGACAGGGCAGTTCACACTGAAGCTTTCTTT.

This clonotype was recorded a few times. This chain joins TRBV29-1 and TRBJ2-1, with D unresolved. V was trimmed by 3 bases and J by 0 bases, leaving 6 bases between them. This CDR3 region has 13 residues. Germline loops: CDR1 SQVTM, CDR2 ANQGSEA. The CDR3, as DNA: TGCAGCGTTGATTCAAGCTCCTACAATGAGCAGTTCTTC. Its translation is CSVDSSSYNEQFF.

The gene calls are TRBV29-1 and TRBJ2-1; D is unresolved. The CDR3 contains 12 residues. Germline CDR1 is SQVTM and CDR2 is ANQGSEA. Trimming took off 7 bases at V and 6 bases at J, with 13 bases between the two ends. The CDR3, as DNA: TGCAGCGGGTCGTGGGCTAGCAATGAGCAGTTCTTC. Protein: CSGSWASNEQFF.

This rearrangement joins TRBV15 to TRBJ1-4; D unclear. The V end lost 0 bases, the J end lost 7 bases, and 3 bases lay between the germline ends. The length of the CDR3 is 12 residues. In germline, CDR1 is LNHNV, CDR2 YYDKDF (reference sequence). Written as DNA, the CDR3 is TGTGCCACCAGCAGAGATGGTGAAAAACTGTTTTTT. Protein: CATSRDGEKLFF.

The CDR3 nucleotides are TGTGCCAGCAGTGAACTTAAGTGGACAGGGTCTTACAATGAGCAGTTCTTC. This translates into CASSELKWTGSYNEQFF. This rearrangement joins TRBV25-1 to TRBJ2-1; 8 bases align to TRBD1. The CDR3 loop spans 17 amino acids. Germline loops: CDR1 MGHDK, CDR2 SYGVNS. V lost 2 bases to trimming and J lost 4 bases; unmatched junction nucleotides: 10.

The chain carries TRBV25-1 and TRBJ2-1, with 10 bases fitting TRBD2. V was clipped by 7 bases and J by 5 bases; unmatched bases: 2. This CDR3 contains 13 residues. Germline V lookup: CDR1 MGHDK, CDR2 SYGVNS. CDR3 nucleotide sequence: TGTGCCAGCACAGCGGGAGGGAACAATGAGCAGTTCTTC. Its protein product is CASTAGGNNEQFF. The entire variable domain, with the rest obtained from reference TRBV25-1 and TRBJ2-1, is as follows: EADIYQTPRYLVIGTGKKITLECSQTMGHDKMYWYQQDPGMELHLIHYSYGVNSTEKGDLSSESTVSRIRTEHFPLTLESARPSHTSQYLCASTAGGNNEQFFGPGTRLTVL.

The CDR3 loop reads CASSPGGWPLNTGELFF. DNA of the CDR3: TGTGCCAGCAGCCCAGGCGGGTGGCCGCTGAACACCGGGGAGCTGTTTTTT. J is TRBJ2-2 and V is TRBV21-1. TRBV21-1 counts as a pseudogene. This CDR3 has 17 residues.

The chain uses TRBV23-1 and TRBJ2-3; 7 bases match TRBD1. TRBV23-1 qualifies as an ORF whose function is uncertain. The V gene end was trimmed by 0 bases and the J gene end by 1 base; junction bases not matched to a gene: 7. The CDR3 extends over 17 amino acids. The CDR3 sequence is CASSQSALQGRTDTQYF. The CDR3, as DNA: TGCGCCAGCAGTCAATCGGCTCTACAGGGGCGCACAGATACGCAGTATTTT.

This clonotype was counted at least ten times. The CDR3 DNA reads as TGTGCCAGCAGCTCAAGCCCTGTGTACTCTGGAAACACCATATATTTT. It is translated as CASSSSPVYSGNTIYF. The chain employs TRBV7-2 and TRBJ1-3; D not certain. CDR3 length equals 16 residues. Trimming cost V 4 bases and J 0 bases, with 13 bases left between them. Germline CDR1 SGHTA, CDR2 FQGNSA.

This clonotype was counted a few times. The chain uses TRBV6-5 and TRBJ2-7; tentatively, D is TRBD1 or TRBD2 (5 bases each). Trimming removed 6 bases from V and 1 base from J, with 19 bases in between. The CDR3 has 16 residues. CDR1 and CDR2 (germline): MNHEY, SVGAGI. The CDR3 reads CASSLTLAGRSYEQYV. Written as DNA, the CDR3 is TGTGCCAGCAGCCTTACTTTGGCAGGGAGATCCTACGAGCAGTACGTC.

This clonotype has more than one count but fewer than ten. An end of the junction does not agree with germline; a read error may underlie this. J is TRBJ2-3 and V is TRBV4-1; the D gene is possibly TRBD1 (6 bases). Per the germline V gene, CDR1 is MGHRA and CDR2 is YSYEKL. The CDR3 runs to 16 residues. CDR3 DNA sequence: TGCGCCAGCAGTCAAGTGCACAGGGAGACGACAGATACGCAGTATTTT. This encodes CASSQVHRETTDTQYF.

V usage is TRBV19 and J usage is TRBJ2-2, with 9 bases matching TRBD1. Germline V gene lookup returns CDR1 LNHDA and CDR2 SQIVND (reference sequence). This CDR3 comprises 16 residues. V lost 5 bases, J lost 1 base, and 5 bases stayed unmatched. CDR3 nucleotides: TGTGCCAGTAGTCTTACGGGACAGGGGAACACCGGGGAGCTGTTTTTT. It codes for CASSLTGQGNTGELFF.

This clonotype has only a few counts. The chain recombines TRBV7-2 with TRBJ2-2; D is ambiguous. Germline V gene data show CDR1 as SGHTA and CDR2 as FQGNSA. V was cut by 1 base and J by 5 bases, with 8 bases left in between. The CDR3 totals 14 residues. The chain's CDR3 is CASSLEASTGELFF. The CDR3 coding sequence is TGTGCCAGCAGCTTAGAGGCTAGTACCGGGGAGCTGTTTTTT.

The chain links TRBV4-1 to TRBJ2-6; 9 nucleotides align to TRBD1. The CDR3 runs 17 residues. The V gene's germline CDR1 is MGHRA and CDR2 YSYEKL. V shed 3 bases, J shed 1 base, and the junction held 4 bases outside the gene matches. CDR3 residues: CASSHPGQGSGANVLTF. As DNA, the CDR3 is TGCGCCAGCAGCCATCCGGGACAGGGATCTGGGGCCAACGTCCTGACTTTC.